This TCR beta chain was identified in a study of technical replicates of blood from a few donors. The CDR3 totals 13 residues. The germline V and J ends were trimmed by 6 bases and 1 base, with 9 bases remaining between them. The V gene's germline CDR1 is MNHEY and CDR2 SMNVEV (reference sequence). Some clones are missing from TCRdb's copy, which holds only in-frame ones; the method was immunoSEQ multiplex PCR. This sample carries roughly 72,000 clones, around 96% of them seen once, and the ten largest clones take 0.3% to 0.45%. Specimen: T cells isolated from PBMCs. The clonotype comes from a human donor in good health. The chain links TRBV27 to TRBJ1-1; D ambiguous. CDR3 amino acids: CASRLARNTEAFF. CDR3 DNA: TGTGCCAGCAGGTTAGCGCGGAACACTGAAGCTTTCTTT.